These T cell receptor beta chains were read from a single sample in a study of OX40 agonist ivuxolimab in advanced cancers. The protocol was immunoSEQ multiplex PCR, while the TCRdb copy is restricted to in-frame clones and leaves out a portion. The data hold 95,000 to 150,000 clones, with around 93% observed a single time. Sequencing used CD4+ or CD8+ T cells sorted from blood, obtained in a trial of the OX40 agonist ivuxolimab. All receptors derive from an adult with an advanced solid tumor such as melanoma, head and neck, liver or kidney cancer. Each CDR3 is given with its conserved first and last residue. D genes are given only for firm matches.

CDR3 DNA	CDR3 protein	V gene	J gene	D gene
TGTGCCAGCAGCTTTCGGCTAGCGGTGAACACCGGGGAGCTGTTTTTT	CASSFRLAVNTGELFF	TRBV7-9	TRBJ2-2	TRBD2
TGTGCCAGCAGTTTATGGGGGACAGGGGCCTACGAGCAGTACTTC	CASSLWGTGAYEQYF	TRBV27	TRBJ2-7	TRBD1
TGTGCCAGCAGTCGCTCCCGGAATGAAAAACTGTTTTTT	CASSRSRNEKLFF	TRBV7-2	TRBJ1-4	NA
TGTGCCAGTAGTATACCGGGGGCTGGCGAGCAGTACTTC	CASSIPGAGEQYF	TRBV19	TRBJ2-7	NA
TGCAGCGTTGAGAAACCGCGGGCGGGGGGGCGGAAAAGAGAGACCCAGTACTTC	CSVEKPRAGGRKRETQYF	TRBV29-1	TRBJ2-5	TRBD2
TGTGCCAGCACCGGGGCCTCAGAGACCCAGTACTTC	CASTGASETQYF	TRBV2	TRBJ2-5	NA
TGCGCCAGCAGCTTGAGTACAGTGAACACTGAAGCTTTCTTT	CASSLSTVNTEAFF	TRBV5-1	TRBJ1-1	NA
TGTGCCAGCGTCCCGACAGGGGGCTACGAGCAGTACTTC	CASVPTGGYEQYF	TRBV6-6	TRBJ2-7	TRBD1
TGTGCCAGCAGACAGGTTCAAGAGACCCAGTACTTC	CASRQVQETQYF	TRBV28	TRBJ2-5	NA
TGCGCCAGCAGCACAGCCACAGGGGGCGGAAACACTGAAGCTTTCTTT	CASSTATGGGNTEAFF	TRBV5-1	TRBJ1-1	TRBD1
TGTGCCAGCAGTGAAAACAGGGGAGGTGGGGCCAACGTCCTGACTTTC	CASSENRGGGANVLTF	TRBV25-1	TRBJ2-6	NA